The rows below give T cell receptor beta chains drawn from one sample of a study of T cell responses to AZD1222 COVID-19 vaccine. Only in-frame clones appear in the TCRdb table, and some are missing; sequencing was by immunoSEQ multiplex PCR. The sample has some 130,000 clones; approximately 85% are singletons. This sample comprised peripheral blood, obtained 28 days after the second dose of the MenACWY control vaccine. These TCRs come from an adult who received the MenACWY meningococcal vaccine as a control. Each CDR3 is given with its conserved first and last residue. A D gene is named only where the DNA matches it firmly. Rows may omit the clone size; those that give it use once, few, many or a size class.

len	v_gene	j_gene	abundance	d_gene	CDR3nt	CDR3aa
16	TRBV5-6	TRBJ2-2	.	TRBD2	TGTGCCAGCAGCTTTCGCCCCGGGGGGATCGGCGGGGAGCTGTTTTTT	CASSFRPGGIGGELFF
13	TRBV12-3/TRBV12-4	TRBJ2-2	.	.	TGTGCCAGCAGTTTAGGGTCCGCCGGGGAGCTGTTTTTT	CASSLGSAGELFF
15	TRBV5-6	TRBJ2-2	.	TRBD2	TGTGCCAGCAGCCGGGACTACCTGAACACCGGGGAGCTGTTTTTT	CASSRDYLNTGELFF
16	TRBV18	TRBJ2-1	.	TRBD1	TGTGCCAGCTCACCGAGGGGACAGTCTGACTACAATGAGCAGTTCTTC	CASSPRGQSDYNEQFF
15	TRBV15	TRBJ1-1	.	TRBD1	TGTGCCACCAGCAGAGAAGCCACCAGGGGGACTGAAGCTTTCTTT	CATSREATRGTEAFF
16	TRBV4-3	TRBJ2-1	few	.	TGCGCCAGCAGCCAAGAACAATGGCAGGCATACAATGAGCAGTTCTTC	CASSQEQWQAYNEQFF
16	TRBV11-1	TRBJ2-1	.	.	TGTGCCAGCAGCCGTAATCGGGGGCAGACCTACAATGAGCAGTTCTTC	CASSRNRGQTYNEQFF
15	TRBV5-1	TRBJ2-2	.	.	TGCGCCAGCAGCCCCCTGGGAGGGAACACCGGGGAGCTGTTTTTT	CASSPLGGNTGELFF
16	TRBV9	TRBJ2-1	.	TRBD2	TGTGCCAGCAGCGCTGGGACTAGCGGGGGGGAAAATGAGCAGTTCTTC	CASSAGTSGGENEQFF
14	TRBV9	TRBJ1-6	few	TRBD1	TGTGCCAGCAGGGACAGGGCCGGTAATTCACCCCTCCACTTT	CASRDRAGNSPLHF
17	TRBV24-1	TRBJ2-2	.	TRBD2	TGTGCCACCAGTGATGCGGCGGGGGGCTCGAACACCGGGGAGCTGTTTTTT	CATSDAAGGSNTGELFF
16	TRBV30	TRBJ2-3	.	TRBD1	TGTGCCCAAACCCTACAGGGGACGTCTAGCACAGATACGCAGTATTTT	CAQTLQGTSSTDTQYF
15	TRBV10-3	TRBJ2-3	.	TRBD2	TGTGCCATCAGTGGACTAGCGACCGGCACAGATACGCAGTATTTT	CAISGLATGTDTQYF
14	TRBV5-1	TRBJ2-5	few	.	TGCGCCAGCAGCTTGGGACAGTTCCAAGAGACCCAGTACTTC	CASSLGQFQETQYF